The rows below give T cell receptor beta chains drawn from one sample of a study of cytomegalovirus exposure and HLA in healthy donors. Generated by immunoSEQ multiplex PCR, the TCRdb table keeps only in-frame clones and is missing some. The sample has over 120,000 clones, 90% seen once. The specimen was PBMCs. Receptor source: a woman younger than 45 in good health and CMV-seropositive. CDR3s include the opening cysteine and the closing phenylalanine or tryptophan. Fields, in order: D gene, J gene, CDR3 length, clone size, V gene, CDR3 protein, CDR3 DNA. A D gene is named only where the DNA matches it firmly. Size values are once, few and many counts, or a class for expanded clones, and some rows have none.

TRBD1	TRBJ1-4	15	NA	TRBV7-2	CASSFGGTGNEKLFF	TGTGCCAGCAGCTTCGGGGGGACAGGGAATGAAAAACTGTTTTTT
NA	TRBJ1-4	15	NA	TRBV9	CASSPRGATNEKLFF	TGTGCCAGCAGCCCCCGCGGGGCAACTAATGAAAAACTGTTTTTT
TRBD2	TRBJ2-7	15	NA	TRBV28	CASSGGGTGLYEQYF	TGTGCCAGCAGTGGGGGGGGGACCGGACTCTACGAGCAGTACTTC
TRBD1	TRBJ2-2	15	NA	TRBV2	CASRRTGPNTGELFF	TGTGCCAGTAGAAGGACAGGCCCGAACACCGGGGAGCTGTTTTTT
NA	TRBJ2-3	15	NA	TRBV5-1	CASSFSGTGADTQYF	TGCGCCAGCAGCTTTTCAGGAACGGGAGCAGATACGCAGTATTTT
NA	TRBJ1-1	14	NA	TRBV29-1	CSVEVKGVNTEAFF	TGCAGCGTTGAAGTAAAGGGAGTGAACACTGAAGCTTTCTTT
TRBD2	TRBJ2-7	15	NA	TRBV7-2	CASSPSSGRAREQYF	TGTGCCAGCAGCCCCTCTAGCGGGAGGGCTCGCGAGCAGTACTTC
TRBD2	TRBJ2-3	15	NA	TRBV2	CASRRTSGNTDTQYF	TGTGCCAGCAGGCGGACTAGCGGGAACACAGATACGCAGTATTTT
NA	TRBJ1-2	13	NA	TRBV9	CASSLGPLYGYTF	TGTGCCAGCAGCTTGGGCCCGCTCTATGGCTACACCTTC
NA	TRBJ2-2	12	NA	TRBV7-6	CASSPGTGELFF	TGTGCCAGCAGCCCGGGGACCGGGGAGCTGTTTTTT
TRBD2	TRBJ2-5	14	NA	TRBV2	CASRTQGGGETQYF	TGTGCCAGCAGGACACAGGGCGGGGGGGAGACCCAGTACTTC
TRBD1	TRBJ2-7	15	NA	TRBV11-2	CASSAPGQGSYEQYF	TGTGCCAGCAGCGCACCGGGACAGGGCTCCTACGAGCAGTACTTC
NA	TRBJ2-7	13	once	TRBV28	CASSFSREYEQYF	TGTGCCAGCAGTTTTAGCAGGGAATACGAGCAGTACTTC
NA	TRBJ1-2	13	few	TRBV7-2	CASSLREFYGYTF	TGTGCCAGCAGCTTACGCGAATTCTATGGCTACACCTTC
NA	TRBJ1-5	15	NA	TRBV5-5	CASRATGISNQPQHF	TGTGCCAGCAGAGCGACGGGGATCAGCAATCAGCCCCAGCATTTT
NA	TRBJ2-2	13	NA	TRBV7-8	CASSLTVTGELFF	TGTGCCAGCAGCTTAACTGTCACCGGGGAGCTGTTTTTT
TRBD2	TRBJ2-1	14	NA	TRBV2	CATSGAFSYNEQFF	TGTGCCACTAGCGGGGCTTTCTCCTACAATGAGCAGTTCTTC
TRBD2	TRBJ2-5	17	NA	TRBV18	CASSPPGRGVGRETQYF	TGTGCCAGCTCACCACCAGGACGGGGGGTCGGTCGGGAGACCCAGTACTTC
TRBD2	TRBJ2-7	15	NA	TRBV2	CASREGTSGSYEQYF	TGTGCCAGCAGAGAGGGGACTAGCGGCTCCTACGAGCAGTACTTC
TRBD2	TRBJ2-1	15	once	TRBV27	CASSLSGSSYNEQFF	TGTGCCAGCAGTTTAAGCGGGAGCTCCTACAATGAGCAGTTCTTC
TRBD2	TRBJ2-1	15	NA	TRBV7-8	CASSGYGTRGNEQFF	TGTGCCAGCAGCGGCTATGGGACTAGGGGCAATGAGCAGTTCTTC
TRBD2	TRBJ2-1	14	once	TRBV2	CASNGLVAYNEQFF	TGTGCCAGCAACGGACTAGTTGCATACAATGAGCAGTTCTTC
NA	TRBJ2-1	14	NA	TRBV19	CASSPWELYNEQFF	TGTGCCAGTAGTCCCTGGGAGCTCTACAATGAGCAGTTCTTC
TRBD2	TRBJ2-3	15	NA	TRBV6-1	CASSILAGGTDTQYF	TGTGCCAGCAGTATTCTAGCGGGAGGGACAGATACGCAGTATTTT
NA	TRBJ2-7	12	NA	TRBV7-2	CASSLLGVEQYF	TGTGCCAGCAGCTTACTCGGGGTCGAGCAGTACTTC
TRBD1	TRBJ1-2	16	NA	TRBV28	CASSTPWDRENYGYTF	TGTGCCAGCAGTACACCTTGGGACAGGGAAAACTATGGCTACACCTTC
NA	TRBJ1-5	13	NA	TRBV29-1	CSVTTGSNQPQHF	TGCAGCGTTACCACAGGGTCCAATCAGCCCCAGCATTTT
TRBD1	TRBJ1-5	15	few	TRBV19	CASSMRQGMNQPQHF	TGTGCCAGTAGTATGCGACAGGGGATGAATCAGCCCCAGCATTTT